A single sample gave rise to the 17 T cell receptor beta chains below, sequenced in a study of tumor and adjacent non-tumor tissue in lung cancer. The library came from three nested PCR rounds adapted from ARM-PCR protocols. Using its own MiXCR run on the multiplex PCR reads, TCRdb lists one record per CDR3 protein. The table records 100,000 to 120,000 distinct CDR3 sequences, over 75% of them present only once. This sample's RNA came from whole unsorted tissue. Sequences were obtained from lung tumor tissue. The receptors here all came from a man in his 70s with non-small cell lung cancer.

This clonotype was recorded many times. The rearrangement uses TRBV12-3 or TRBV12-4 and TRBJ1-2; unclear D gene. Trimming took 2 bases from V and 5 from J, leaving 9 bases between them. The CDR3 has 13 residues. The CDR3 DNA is TGTGCCAGCAGTTTAAAGGCTGCATATGGCTACACCTTC. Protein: CASSLKAAYGYTF.

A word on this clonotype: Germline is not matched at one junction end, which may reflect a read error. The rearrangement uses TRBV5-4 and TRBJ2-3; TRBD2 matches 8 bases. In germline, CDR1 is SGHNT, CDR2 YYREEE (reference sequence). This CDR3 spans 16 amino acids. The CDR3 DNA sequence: TGTGCCATCAGCTTCAAACTAGCGGCTAGCACAGATACGCAGAATTTT. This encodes CAISFKLAASTDTQNF.

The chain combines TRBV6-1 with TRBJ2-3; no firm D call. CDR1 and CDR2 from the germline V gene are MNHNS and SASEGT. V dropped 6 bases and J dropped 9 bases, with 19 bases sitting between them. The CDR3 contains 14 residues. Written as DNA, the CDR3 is TGTGCCAGCAGGAGAATGGGAACCCAGATAACGCAGTATTTT. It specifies CASRRMGTQITQYF.

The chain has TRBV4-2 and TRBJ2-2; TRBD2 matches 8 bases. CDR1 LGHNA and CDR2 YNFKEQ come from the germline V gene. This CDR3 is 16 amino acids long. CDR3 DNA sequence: TGTTCCAACTACGGACAAGCGGGAGTGGGGACCGGGGAGCTGTTTTTT. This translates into CSNYGQAGVGTGELFF.

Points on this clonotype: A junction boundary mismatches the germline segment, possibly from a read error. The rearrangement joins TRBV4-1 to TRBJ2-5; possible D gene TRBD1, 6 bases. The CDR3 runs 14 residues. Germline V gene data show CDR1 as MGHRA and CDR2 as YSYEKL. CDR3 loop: CASSTGTQQESQYF. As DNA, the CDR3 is TGCGCCAGCAGTACGGGGACACAACAAGAGAGCCAGTACTTC.

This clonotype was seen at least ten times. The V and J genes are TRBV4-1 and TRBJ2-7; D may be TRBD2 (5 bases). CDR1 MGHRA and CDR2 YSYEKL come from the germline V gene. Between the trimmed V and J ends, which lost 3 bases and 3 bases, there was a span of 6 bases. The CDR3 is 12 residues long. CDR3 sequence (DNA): TGCGCCAGCAGCCAGGACTTCTACGAGCAGTACTTC. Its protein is CASSQDFYEQYF.

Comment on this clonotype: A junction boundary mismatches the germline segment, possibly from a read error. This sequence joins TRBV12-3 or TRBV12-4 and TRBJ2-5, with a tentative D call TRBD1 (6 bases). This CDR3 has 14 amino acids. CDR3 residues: CACSFKDRQETQYF. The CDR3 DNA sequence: TGTGCCTGCAGTTTTAAGGACAGACAAGAGACCCAGTATTTC.

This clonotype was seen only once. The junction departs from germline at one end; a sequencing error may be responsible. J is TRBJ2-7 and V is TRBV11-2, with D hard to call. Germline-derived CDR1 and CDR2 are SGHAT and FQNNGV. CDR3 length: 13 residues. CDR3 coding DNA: TGTGCCAGCAGCCAATTGACTGAGCGCGAGCAGTATTTC. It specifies CASSQLTEREQYF.

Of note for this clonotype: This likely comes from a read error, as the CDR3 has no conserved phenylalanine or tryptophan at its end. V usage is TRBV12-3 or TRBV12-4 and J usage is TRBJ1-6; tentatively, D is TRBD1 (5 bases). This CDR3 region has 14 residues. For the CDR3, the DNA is TGTCCCAGCAGTCAGACAGTCTATAATTCACTCCTCCACTAT. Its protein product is CPSSQTVYNSLLHY.

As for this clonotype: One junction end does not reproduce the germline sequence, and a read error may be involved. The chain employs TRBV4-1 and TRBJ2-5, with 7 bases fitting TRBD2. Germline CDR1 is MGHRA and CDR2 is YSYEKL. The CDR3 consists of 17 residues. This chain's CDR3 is CTSSQEYSGWAWETQYF. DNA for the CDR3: TGCACCAGCAGCCAAGAGTATAGCGGGTGGGCCTGGGAGACCCAGTACTTC.

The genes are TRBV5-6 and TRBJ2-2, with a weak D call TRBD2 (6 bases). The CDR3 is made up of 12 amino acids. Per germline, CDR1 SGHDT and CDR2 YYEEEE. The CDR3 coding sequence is TGTACTAGCAGCTTCGTTAGCGGGGAGCTGTTTTTT. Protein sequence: CTSSFVSGELFF.

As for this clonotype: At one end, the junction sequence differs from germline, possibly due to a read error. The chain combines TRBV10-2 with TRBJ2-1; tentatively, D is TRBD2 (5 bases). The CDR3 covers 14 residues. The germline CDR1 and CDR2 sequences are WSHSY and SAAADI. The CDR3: CSSNEPPLVHEQFF. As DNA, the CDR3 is TGCTCCAGCAATGAGCCTCCACTAGTACATGAACAGTTCTTC.

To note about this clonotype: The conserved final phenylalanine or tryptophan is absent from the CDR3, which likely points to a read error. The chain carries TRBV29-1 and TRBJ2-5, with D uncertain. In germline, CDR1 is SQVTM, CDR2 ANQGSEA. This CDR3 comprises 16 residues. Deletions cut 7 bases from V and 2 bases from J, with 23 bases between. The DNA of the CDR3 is TGCAGCGCCAAGCCCTACCTCGATATAGGTCAAGAGACCCAGTACTTA. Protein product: CSAKPYLDIGQETQYL.

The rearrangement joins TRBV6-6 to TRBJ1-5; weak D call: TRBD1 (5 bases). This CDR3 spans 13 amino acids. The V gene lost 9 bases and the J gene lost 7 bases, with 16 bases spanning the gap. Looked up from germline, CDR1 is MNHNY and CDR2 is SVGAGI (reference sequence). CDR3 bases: TGTGCCAGTCACGGGGCAGGGCGACAGCCCCAGCATTTT. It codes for CASHGAGRQPQHF.

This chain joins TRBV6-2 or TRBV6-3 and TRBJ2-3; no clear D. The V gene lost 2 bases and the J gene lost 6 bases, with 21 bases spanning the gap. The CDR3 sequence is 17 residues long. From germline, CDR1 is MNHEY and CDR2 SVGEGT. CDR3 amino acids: CASSYPMTICHQDTQYF. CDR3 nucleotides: TGTGCCAGCAGTTACCCAATGACAATATGCCACCAGGATACGCAGTATTTT.

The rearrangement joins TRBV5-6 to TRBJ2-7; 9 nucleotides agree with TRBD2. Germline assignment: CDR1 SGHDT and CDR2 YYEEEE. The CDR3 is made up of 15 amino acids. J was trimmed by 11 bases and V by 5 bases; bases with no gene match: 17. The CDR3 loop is CASSIPFAGGYDKYF. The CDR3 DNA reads TGTGCCAGCAGTATTCCCTTCGCGGGGGGGTACGACAAGTACTTC. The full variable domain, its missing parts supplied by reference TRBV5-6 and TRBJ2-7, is DAGVTQSPTHLIKTRGQQVTLRCSPKSGHDTVSWYQQALGQGPQFIFQYYEEEERQRGNFPDRFSGHQFPNYSSELNVNALLLGDSALYLCASSIPFAGGYDKYFGPGTRLTVT.

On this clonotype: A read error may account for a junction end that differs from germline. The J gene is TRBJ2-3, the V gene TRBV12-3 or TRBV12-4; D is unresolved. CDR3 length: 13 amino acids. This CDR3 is CASCLGQTDTQYF. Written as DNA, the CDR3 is TGTGCCAGCTGTTTAGGTCAAACAGATACGCAATATTTT.